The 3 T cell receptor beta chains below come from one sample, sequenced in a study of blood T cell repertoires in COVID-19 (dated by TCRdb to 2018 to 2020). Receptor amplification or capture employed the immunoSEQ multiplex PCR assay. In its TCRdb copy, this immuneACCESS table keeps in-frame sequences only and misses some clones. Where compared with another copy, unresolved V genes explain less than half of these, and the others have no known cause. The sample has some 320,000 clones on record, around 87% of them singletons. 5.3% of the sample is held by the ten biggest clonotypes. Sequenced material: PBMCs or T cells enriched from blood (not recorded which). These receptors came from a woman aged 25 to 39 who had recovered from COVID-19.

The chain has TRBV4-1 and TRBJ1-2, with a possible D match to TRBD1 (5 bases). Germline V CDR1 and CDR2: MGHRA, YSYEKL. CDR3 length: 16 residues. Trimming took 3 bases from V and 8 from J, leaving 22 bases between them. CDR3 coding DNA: TGCGCCAGCAGCCAGGATCCCGGCAGGGCCGTAAAGGGCTACACCTTC. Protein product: CASSQDPGRAVKGYTF.

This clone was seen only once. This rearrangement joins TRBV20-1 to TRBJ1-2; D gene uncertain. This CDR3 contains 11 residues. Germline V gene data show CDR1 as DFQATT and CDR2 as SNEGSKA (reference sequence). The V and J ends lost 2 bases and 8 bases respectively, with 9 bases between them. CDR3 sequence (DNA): TGCAGTGCTAGACCTGGAGACGGCTACACCTTC. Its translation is CSARPGDGYTF.

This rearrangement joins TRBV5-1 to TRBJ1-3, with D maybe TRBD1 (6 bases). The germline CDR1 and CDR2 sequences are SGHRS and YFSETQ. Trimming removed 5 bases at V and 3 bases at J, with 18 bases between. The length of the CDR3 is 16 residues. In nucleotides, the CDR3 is TGCGCCAGCAGTTCACAAGGGGGAAATGATGGAAACACCATATATTTT. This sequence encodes CASSSQGGNDGNTIYF.